The 15 T cell receptor beta chains below come from one sample, sequenced in a study of blood T cells in healthy people across ages. Through a sample-barcoded 5' primer and a J-beta primer mix, a second PCR was run for roughly 7 to 11 cycles. One entry per CDR3 protein results from TCRdb running MiXCR on the 5' RACE reads. The data contain 550,000 to 700,000 distinct CDR3 sequences, roughly 28% of them singletons. The sequenced sample consisted of blood. The receptors come from a woman between 70 and 85 years old in good health.

The chain has TRBV4-2 and TRBJ2-7; 7 bases are a match to TRBD1. Germline V lookup: CDR1 LGHNA, CDR2 YNFKEQ. V shed 0 bases and J 2 bases; nucleotides not matched to a gene: 7. CDR3 length: 16 amino acids. The CDR3 DNA reads TGTGCCAGCAGCCAAGATATCGAGACAGGGACCTACGAGCAGTACTTC. Translating gives CASSQDIETGTYEQYF.

In this sample, this clonotype turned up a few times. J is TRBJ1-1 and V is TRBV20-1, with D possibly matching TRBD1 (6 bases). This CDR3 region has 12 residues. In germline, CDR1 is DFQATT, CDR2 SNEGSKA (reference sequence). Trimming pared 6 bases from V and 1 base from J, leaving 9 bases between. The CDR3 region is CSAVQGNTEAFF. Written as DNA, the CDR3 is TGCAGTGCGGTACAGGGGAACACTGAAGCTTTCTTT.

This clonotype was seen more than once but under ten times. The chain recombines TRBV20-1 with TRBJ1-3; D gene uncertain. The CDR3 consists of 13 residues. V was cut by 3 bases and J by 2 bases, with 8 bases left in between. Per the germline V gene, CDR1 is DFQATT and CDR2 is SNEGSKA (reference sequence). The CDR3 nucleotides read TGCAGTGCTAGGGAGGAAGCTGGAAACACCATATATTTT. This gives the protein CSAREEAGNTIYF.

This clonotype was detected only a few times. The chain links TRBV5-6 to TRBJ2-7; 13 bases align to TRBD2. The J segment lost 4 bases and the V segment lost 5 bases, leaving 6 bases of the junction unmatched. CDR3 length: 15 amino acids. Per germline, CDR1 SGHDT and CDR2 YYEEEE. The CDR3 DNA follows: TGTGCCAGCAGGGCCGGACTAGCGGGGGTTTACGAGCAGTACTTC. It is translated as CASRAGLAGVYEQYF. The full variable domain, in which reference TRBV5-6 and TRBJ2-7 provide the parts outside the CDR3, is DAGVTQSPTHLIKTRGQQVTLRCSPKSGHDTVSWYQQALGQGPQFIFQYYEEEERQRGNFPDRFSGHQFPNYSSELNVNALLLGDSALYLCASRAGLAGVYEQYFGPGTRLTVT.

Note on this clonotype: At one end the junction does not follow the germline gene, possibly because of a read error. The chain uses TRBV7-9 and TRBJ1-2; D is unclear. The germline gives CDR1 SEHNR, CDR2 FQNEAQ (reference sequence). The CDR3 sequence is 13 residues long. The CDR3 DNA is TGTGCCAGCAGGTCGTCAGAAAACTGTGGCTACACCTTC. It yields the protein CASRSSENCGYTF.

CDR3 protein: CASILSRDSYEQYF. CDR3 nucleotide sequence: TGCGCCAGCATTTTAAGCAGGGACTCCTACGAGCAGTACTTC. The chain employs TRBV10-2 and TRBJ2-7; maybe TRBD1 (5 bases). V was cut by 7 bases and J by 0 bases, with 13 bases left in between. Germline V CDR1 and CDR2: WSHSY, SAAADI. There are 14 residues in the CDR3.

This sequence joins TRBV9 and TRBJ2-5; D assignment may be TRBD1 or TRBD2 (6 bases each). The germline CDR1 and CDR2 sequences are SGDLS and YYNGEE. V was cut by 1 base and J by 3 bases, with 16 bases left in between. The CDR3 covers 16 residues. The CDR3 DNA is TGTGCCAGCAGCGTAATGGGGGGCTTTTCAAAAGAGACCCAGTACTTC. Its protein is CASSVMGGFSKETQYF.

The chain recombines TRBV9 with TRBJ2-5; 9 bases agree with TRBD2. Germline trimming cut 7 bases from V and 7 bases from J; bases unmatched to any gene: 8. The germline V gene encodes CDR1 SGDLS and CDR2 YYNGEE. The CDR3 consists of 13 residues. CDR3 sequence reads: CASEDPTSGTQYF. The CDR3 DNA is TGTGCCAGCGAGGACCCGACTAGCGGGACCCAGTACTTC. Together with reference TRBV9 and TRBJ2-5, the CDR3 gives the full variable domain: DSGVTQTPKHLITATGQRVTLRCSPRSGDLSVYWYQQSLDQGLQFLIQYYNGEERAKGNILERFSAQQFPDLHSELNLSSLELGDSALYFCASEDPTSGTQYFGPGTRLLVL.

The gene calls are TRBV20-1 and TRBJ2-7; D not resolved. There are 13 residues in the CDR3. Trimming pared 5 bases from V and 8 bases from J, leaving 19 bases between. Germline CDR1 is DFQATT and CDR2 is SNEGSKA (reference sequence). Here the CDR3 DNA reads TGCAGTGCTGGATTAGTGGTTTCTCGCCAGCAGTACTTC. Its translation is CSAGLVVSRQQYF.

This chain links TRBV27 with TRBJ1-2; D not certain. In germline, CDR1 is MNHEY, CDR2 SMNVEV (reference sequence). The CDR3 loop spans 15 amino acids. Trimming removed 6 bases at V and 8 bases at J, with 22 bases between. The CDR3 sequence: CASSPYAGLVGGYTF. DNA of the CDR3: TGTGCCAGCAGCCCTTACGCAGGATTAGTCGGGGGCTACACCTTC.

This clonotype was detected a few times. This chain joins TRBV29-1 and TRBJ1-4; 9 positions match TRBD1. The CDR3 loop spans 14 amino acids. Trimming removed 7 bases from V and 3 bases from J; junction bases left unmatched: 6. Germline V gene lookup returns CDR1 SQVTM and CDR2 ANQGSEA. In nucleotides, the CDR3 is TGCAGCGCAACGGACAGGGGCCCTAATGAAAAACTGTTTTTT. This sequence encodes CSATDRGPNEKLFF.

Regarding this clonotype: One end of the junction does not line up with germline, which may come from a read error. This chain links TRBV20-1 with TRBJ2-5; 9 nucleotides align to TRBD1. The germline V gene encodes CDR1 DFQATT and CDR2 SNEGSKA (reference sequence). CDR3 length: 16 residues. The CDR3 sequence: CSARGGQGDTQETQYF. In DNA, the CDR3 is TGCAGTGCGAGAGGGGGACAGGGTGATACCCAAGAGACCCAGTACTTC.

V and J are TRBV11-2 and TRBJ2-3; maybe TRBD1 (6 bases). Trimming left V 5 bases short and J 0 bases short, with 15 bases between. The CDR3 runs 16 residues. Germline CDR1 is SGHAT and CDR2 is FQNNGV. The CDR3 spells CASSISLGGSTDTQYF. The CDR3 DNA is TGTGCCAGCAGCATTAGTTTAGGGGGAAGCACAGATACGCAGTATTTT.

The rearrangement links TRBV7-2 to TRBJ2-1; TRBD2 matches at 13 bases. This CDR3 spans 18 amino acids. Trimming cost V 5 bases and J 0 bases; bases outside gene matches: 7. Germline V gene lookup returns CDR1 SGHTA and CDR2 FQGNSA. For the CDR3, the DNA is TGTGCCAGCAGCCGGACTAGCGGGGGCCTGAGCTCCTACAATGAGCAGTTCTTC. Protein product: CASSRTSGGLSSYNEQFF.

The CDR3 is CASSSGRGLGPYEQYF. The CDR3 coding sequence is TGTGCCAGCAGTTCCGGGCGGGGGTTAGGGCCCTACGAGCAGTACTTC. The chain carries TRBV12-3 or TRBV12-4 and TRBJ2-7, with 7 bases that match TRBD2. V shed 4 bases, J shed 2 bases, and the junction held 11 bases outside the gene matches. The CDR3 is 16 amino acids.